This TCR beta chain was sequenced during a study of blood T cells in healthy people across ages. Study conclusions and caveats: In long-lived donors, naive CD4+ cell counts and diversity exceeded those of aged donors.

CDR1 and CDR2 from the germline V gene are SGDLS and YYNGEE. V shed 3 bases and J 1 base; nucleotides not matched to a gene: 5. This CDR3 comprises 18 residues. The second PCR ran roughly 7 to 12 cycles with a sample-barcoded 5' primer and J-beta primers. TCRdb processed the 5' RACE reads anew with MiXCR; each CDR3 protein has one entry. The sample consists of 450,000 to 650,000 distinct CDR3 sequences, around 24% of them appearing once. Worth noting for this clonotype: The antigen is unknown.

The same data also contributed to another study, on T cells of mothers and their children. That source reports: In each mother, TCR beta CDR3 reads exceeded 10 million; in each child, they numbered approximately 3 million.

This receptor was taken from a boy between 10 and 17 years old in good health. The chain couples TRBV9 to TRBJ2-3; 16 positions agree with TRBD2. Sequencing input: blood. CDR3 DNA: TGTGCCAGCAGCGCAACCGGGACTAGCGGGAGGGGCACAGATACGCAGTATTTT. This encodes CASSATGTSGRGTDTQYF.